One and the same sample provided the 6 T cell receptor beta chains below, sequenced in a study of metastatic and nonmetastatic thyroid tumors (dated by TCRdb to 2018 to 2021). Receptors were amplified or captured by PCR. Data came from an Illumina HiSeq 4000. The public reads were reanalyzed by TCRdb: fastp trimming at Q25, MiXCR alignment, in-frame beta chains only. The sample table lists tens of thousands of clones, 25% of them with a count of one. More than 8% of the sample lies in the top ten. No treatment had been received by any patient before thyroid surgery. The sample consisted of blood. These receptors were obtained from a female donor with papillary thyroid cancer or a benign thyroid nodule (not recorded which). Some clones in this sample may be carry-over from other donors' samples.

The genes are TRBV7-8 and TRBJ2-7; D possibly corresponds to TRBD1 (5 bases). Germline CDR1 is SGHVS and CDR2 is FQNEAQ. The V end was cut by 5 bases, the J end by 1 base, with 12 bases between. The CDR3 sequence is 14 residues long. DNA for the CDR3: TGTGCCAGCAGCCCGTCCCCAGGGTCCTACGAGCAGTACTTC. It codes for CASSPSPGSYEQYF. The variable domain in full, completed from reference TRBV7-8 and TRBJ2-7, reads GAGVSQSPRYKVAKRGQDVALRCDPISGHVSLFWYQQALGQGPEFLTYFQNEAQLDKSGLPSDRFFAERPEGSVSTLKIQRTQQEDSAVYLCASSPSPGSYEQYFGPGTRLTVT.

Many counts were recorded for this clone. This chain connects TRBV20-1 to TRBJ2-4; 8 bases fit TRBD2. CDR1 is DFQATT, CDR2 SNEGSKA, per germline (reference sequence). This CDR3 contains 14 residues. V shed 6 bases and J 7 bases; nucleotides not matched to a gene: 11. CDR3 in DNA: TGCAGTGCGCCCCGGGGGGGGGATGGGAACATTCAGTACTTC. This codes for CSAPRGGDGNIQYF.

In its sample, this clone is medium-sized. The CDR3 loop reads CASSLKQGYEQYF. Written as DNA, the CDR3 is TGTGCCAGCAGTCTCAAACAGGGCTACGAGCAGTACTTC. This chain joins TRBV6-2 or TRBV6-3 and TRBJ2-7; the D gene is possibly TRBD1 (6 bases). The CDR3 has 13 residues. V gave up 5 bases and J gave up 3 bases, with 11 bases separating them. Germline V CDR1 and CDR2: MNHEY, SVGEGT.

There are a few counts of this clone. At one end, the junction sequence differs from germline, possibly due to a read error. This chain joins TRBV6-1 and TRBJ2-2; a possible D gene is TRBD1 (6 bases). Germline V lookup: CDR1 MNHNS, CDR2 SASEGT. This CDR3 contains 15 residues. The CDR3 spells CASTLGGLDTGELFF. CDR3 coding DNA: TGTGCCAGCACGCTAGGGGGTCTCGACACCGGGGAGCTTTTTTTT.

This clone appeared many times. V and J are TRBV5-8 and TRBJ1-1; TRBD1 might be the D (6 bases). V was pared by 9 bases and J by 7 bases, with 25 bases between. CDR3 length: 15 amino acids. Germline assignment: CDR1 SGHTS and CDR2 YDEGEE. CDR3 coding DNA: TGTGCCACCTACCCAATTGCGGGGGGCCTTGGTGAAGCTTTCTTT. Translating gives CATYPIAGGLGEAFF.

This clone came up a few times. The chain uses TRBV6-4 and TRBJ2-2; D is perhaps TRBD2 (5 bases). The germline CDR1 and CDR2 sequences are MRHNA and SNTAGT. The length of the CDR3 is 14 residues. Trimming pared 2 bases from V and 5 bases from J, leaving 9 bases between. The DNA of the CDR3 is TGTGCCAGCAGTGACGGGAGTGAGACCGGGGAGCTGTTTTTT. Protein sequence: CASSDGSETGELFF.